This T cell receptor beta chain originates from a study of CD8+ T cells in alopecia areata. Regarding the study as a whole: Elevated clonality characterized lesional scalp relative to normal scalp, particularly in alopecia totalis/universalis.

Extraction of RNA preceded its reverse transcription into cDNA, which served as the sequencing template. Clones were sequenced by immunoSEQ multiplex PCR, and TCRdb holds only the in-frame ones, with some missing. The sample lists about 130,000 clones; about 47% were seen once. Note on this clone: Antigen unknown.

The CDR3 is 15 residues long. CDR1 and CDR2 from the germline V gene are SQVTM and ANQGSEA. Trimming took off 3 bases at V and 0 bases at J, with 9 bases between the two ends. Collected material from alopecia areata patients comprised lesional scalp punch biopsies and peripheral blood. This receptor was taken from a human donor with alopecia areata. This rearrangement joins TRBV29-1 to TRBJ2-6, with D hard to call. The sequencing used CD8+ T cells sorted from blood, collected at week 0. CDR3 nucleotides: TGCAGCGTTGACTCGACGAGCTCTGGGGCCAACGTCCTGACTTTC. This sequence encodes CSVDSTSSGANVLTF.